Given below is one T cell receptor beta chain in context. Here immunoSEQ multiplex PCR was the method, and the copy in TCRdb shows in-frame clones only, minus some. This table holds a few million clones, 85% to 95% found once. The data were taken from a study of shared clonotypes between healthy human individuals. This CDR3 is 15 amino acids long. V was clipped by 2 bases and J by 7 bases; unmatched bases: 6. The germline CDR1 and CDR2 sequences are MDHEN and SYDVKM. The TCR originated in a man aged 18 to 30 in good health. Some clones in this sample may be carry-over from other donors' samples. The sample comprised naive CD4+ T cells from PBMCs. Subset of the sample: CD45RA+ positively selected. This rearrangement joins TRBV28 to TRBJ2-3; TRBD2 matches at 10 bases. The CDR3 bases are TGTGCCAGCAGTTTAACTCTAGCGGGAGCCTATACGCAGTATTTT. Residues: CASSLTLAGAYTQYF.